The next 25 T cell receptor beta chains were all read from a single sample in a study of OX40 agonist ivuxolimab in advanced cancers. This table comes from immunoSEQ multiplex PCR, and its TCRdb copy is limited to in-frame clones, with some not included. In the table there are 20,000 or so clones, about 70% of which are singletons. This sample comprised CD4+ or CD8+ T cells sorted from blood, obtained in a trial of the OX40 agonist ivuxolimab. These receptors came from an adult with an advanced solid tumor such as melanoma, head and neck, liver or kidney cancer.

This clone occurred once. The chain combines TRBV27 with TRBJ2-7; D uncertain. Between the trimmed V and J ends, which lost 5 bases and 4 bases, there was a span of 15 bases. Germline V gene lookup returns CDR1 MNHEY and CDR2 SMNVEV (reference sequence). CDR3 length: 14 residues. The CDR3 sequence: CASSLTGIRYEQYF. CDR3 nucleotide sequence: TGTGCCAGCAGTCTCACGGGTATTCGTTACGAGCAGTACTTC.

In regard to this clone: At one of its ends the junction is not consistent with the germline gene, which may arise from a read error. The V gene is TRBV18, the J gene TRBJ2-2, with TRBD1 matching over 8 bases. This CDR3 is 15 amino acids long. The germline V gene encodes CDR1 KGHSH and CDR2 LQKENI. In DNA, the CDR3 is TGTGCCAGCTCACTCCGGACAGGGAACGCCGGGGAGCTGTTTTTT. This sequence encodes CASSLRTGNAGELFF.

This clone was seen only once. The chain is built from TRBV7-9 and TRBJ2-7, with 7 bases identical to TRBD1. Per the germline V gene, CDR1 is SEHNR and CDR2 is FQNEAQ (reference sequence). V lost 7 bases to trimming and J lost 2 bases; unmatched junction nucleotides: 11. The CDR3 is made up of 15 amino acids. The CDR3 reads CASTELDRNPYEQYF. The CDR3, as DNA: TGTGCCAGCACCGAGCTGGACAGGAACCCCTACGAGCAGTACTTC.

This clone has a handful of counts. The rearrangement links TRBV9 to TRBJ2-2, with D maybe TRBD1 (6 bases). Germline CDR1 is SGDLS and CDR2 is YYNGEE. There are 14 residues in the CDR3. V lost 4 bases and J lost 7, with 14 bases in between. The CDR3 bases are TGTGCCAGCAGCCCCAGGGGTCCCGGCGGGGAGCTGTTTTTT. As protein: CASSPRGPGGELFF.

The chain uses TRBV28 and TRBJ1-4; weak D call: TRBD1 (5 bases). This CDR3 is built from 14 residues. Germline V gene sequence: CDR1 MDHEN, CDR2 SYDVKM. Trimming cost V 8 bases and J 5 bases, with 15 bases left between them. The CDR3: CASARDRWNEKLFF. The CDR3 DNA follows: TGTGCCAGCGCCCGGGACCGGTGGAATGAAAAACTGTTTTTT. Using reference TRBV28 and TRBJ1-4 for the parts outside the CDR3, the full variable domain is DVKVTQSSRYLVKRTGEKVFLECVQDMDHENMFWYRQDPGLGLRLIYFSYDVKMKEKGDIPEGYSVSREKKERFSLILESASTNQTSMYLCASARDRWNEKLFFGSGTQLSVL.

This chain uses TRBV5-1 with TRBJ2-3, with 7 bases identical to TRBD2. Germline-derived CDR1 and CDR2 are SGHRS and YFSETQ. The V and J ends lost 4 bases and 4 bases, in that order; junction bases with no gene match: 9. CDR3 length equals 15 residues. The CDR3 DNA sequence: TGCGCCAGCAGCGCTGGGGGAGGGCCGGCAGATACGCAGTATTTT. Translating it yields CASSAGGGPADTQYF.

The V call is TRBV7-9, the J call TRBJ1-2; possibly TRBD1 for D (6 bases). The CDR3 has 16 residues. V was clipped by 3 bases and J by 4 bases, with 18 bases between them. Looked up from germline, CDR1 is SEHNR and CDR2 is FQNEAQ (reference sequence). CDR3 nucleotides: TGTGCCAGCAGCTTCTCCACCGGACAGCAAGTCTATGGCTACACCTTC. Its protein is CASSFSTGQQVYGYTF. Using reference TRBV7-9 and TRBJ1-2 for the parts outside the CDR3, the full variable domain is DTGVSQNPRHKITKRGQNVTFRCDPISEHNRLYWYRQTLGQGPEFLTYFQNEAQLEKSRLLSDRFSAERPKGSFSTLEIQRTEQGDSAMYLCASSFSTGQQVYGYTFGSGTRLTVV.

The chain uses TRBV10-2 and TRBJ2-7; D is unresolved. Germline CDR1 and CDR2: WSHSY and SAAADI. The CDR3 runs 15 residues. V lost 3 bases and J 5 bases, leaving 17 bases between the germline ends. The CDR3 bases are TGCGCCAGCAGTGAATCCCCCGCAGGTTGGAACGAGCAGTACTTC. It encodes CASSESPAGWNEQYF.

The chain links TRBV28 to TRBJ2-7, with D uncertain. Germline V gene data show CDR1 as MDHEN and CDR2 as SYDVKM. V dropped 6 bases and J dropped 4 bases, with 16 bases sitting between them. CDR3 length: 14 residues. The CDR3 bases are TGTGCCAGCAGCGCCTCGGTGGGCGCGTACGAGCAGTACTTC. This codes for CASSASVGAYEQYF.

This clone has only one observation. The chain recombines TRBV2 with TRBJ2-1; D is unclear. This CDR3 is 11 amino acids long. The ends were cut back, 6 bases at V and 9 bases at J, with 9 bases in the middle. CDR1 SNHLY and CDR2 FYNNEI come from the germline V gene. The CDR3 coding sequence is TGTGCCAGCAGCCCCAACACTGAGCAGTTCTTC. This translates into CASSPNTEQFF.

This clone was seen a single time. The chain uses TRBV9 and TRBJ1-2; no clear D. Trimming took off 4 bases at V and 4 bases at J, with 11 bases between the two ends. Germline V gives CDR1 SGDLS, CDR2 YYNGEE. CDR3 length: 13 amino acids. CDR3 amino acids: CASSSGGIYGYTF. The CDR3 nucleotides are TGTGCCAGCAGCAGCGGCGGGATCTATGGCTACACCTTC.

This clone was found a few times. This sequence joins TRBV29-1 and TRBJ2-5; 7 bases align to TRBD1. Germline V gives CDR1 SQVTM, CDR2 ANQGSEA. V was clipped by 6 bases and J by 3 bases; unmatched bases: 7. This CDR3 has 13 residues. The CDR3 region is CSVLTGLKETQYF. The CDR3, as DNA: TGCAGCGTCCTGACAGGGTTAAAAGAGACCCAGTACTTC.

There are a few counts of this clone. This chain uses TRBV28 with TRBJ2-7, with D maybe TRBD1 (5 bases). The CDR3 loop spans 13 amino acids. CDR1 is MDHEN, CDR2 SYDVKM, per germline. Trimming removed 2 bases at V and 1 base at J, with 6 bases between. CDR3 sequence: CASSLRQSYEQYF. The DNA of the CDR3 is TGTGCCAGCAGTTTAAGACAGTCCTACGAGCAGTACTTC.

The V and J genes are TRBV28 and TRBJ2-7; 15 positions agree with TRBD2. After removal of 7 bases from V and 9 bases from J, the junction contained 7 bases not matched to a gene. CDR1 and CDR2 from the germline V gene are MDHEN and SYDVKM. The CDR3 covers 14 residues. DNA for the CDR3: TGTGCCAGCAACTCGGGACTAGCGGGAGGAGGGCAGTACTTC. It encodes CASNSGLAGGGQYF. The whole variable domain, filled in from reference TRBV28 and TRBJ2-7, reads DVKVTQSSRYLVKRTGEKVFLECVQDMDHENMFWYRQDPGLGLRLIYFSYDVKMKEKGDIPEGYSVSREKKERFSLILESASTNQTSMYLCASNSGLAGGGQYFGPGTRLTVT.

The chain uses TRBV10-2 and TRBJ1-1; D gene unclear. With 6 bases removed from V and 0 bases from J, the gap between germline ends came to 11 bases. The CDR3 is 14 residues long. The germline CDR1 and CDR2 sequences are WSHSY and SAAADI. The CDR3, as DNA: TGCGCCAGCAGCACCAGAGGCATGAACACTGAAGCTTTCTTT. Its translation: CASSTRGMNTEAFF.

This sequence joins TRBV18 and TRBJ1-1, with D unresolved. Trimming cost V 3 bases and J 4 bases, with 6 bases left between them. This CDR3 contains 12 residues. The germline V gene has CDR1 KGHSH and CDR2 LQKENI. The CDR3 reads CASSPEVTEAFF. CDR3 bases: TGTGCCAGCTCACCGGAGGTCACTGAAGCTTTCTTT.

The chain employs TRBV5-4 and TRBJ2-1; perhaps D is TRBD1 or TRBD2 (5 bases each). The CDR3 runs 13 residues. Germline V gives CDR1 SGHNT, CDR2 YYREEE (reference sequence). V was clipped by 0 bases and J by 10 bases, with 11 bases between them. In nucleotides, the CDR3 is TGTGCCAGCAGCTTGGGGCGTGAGGGGGAGCAGTTCTTC. Translated: CASSLGREGEQFF.

This clone has a handful of counts. This rearrangement joins TRBV7-8 to TRBJ1-1; possibly TRBD1 for D (5 bases). CDR1 and CDR2 from the germline V gene are SGHVS and FQNEAQ. The CDR3 consists of 13 residues. V shed 5 bases and J shed 0 bases, with 7 bases lying between them. For the CDR3, the DNA is TGTGCCAGCAGCCCGGGGCTGAACACTGAAGCTTTCTTT. It translates to CASSPGLNTEAFF.

The chain employs TRBV9 and TRBJ1-5, with 8 bases identical to TRBD1. The CDR3 totals 15 residues. Germline trimming cut 3 bases from V and 1 base from J; bases unmatched to any gene: 3. Germline V gene lookup returns CDR1 SGDLS and CDR2 YYNGEE. The CDR3 DNA reads as TGTGCCAGCAGCGGACAGGGGTTGAGCAATCAGCCCCAGCATTTT. It translates to CASSGQGLSNQPQHF.

Of note for this clone: Since a much larger clone is just one base distant, this may be a read error. This specimen includes other DNA sequences encoding the same CDR3. V usage is TRBV28 and J usage is TRBJ2-7; TRBD2 might be the D (5 bases). The germline V gene encodes CDR1 MDHEN and CDR2 SYDVKM. The CDR3 contains 15 residues. This chain's CDR3 is CASSLFEGSPYEQYF. The CDR3 region has the DNA TGTGCCAGCAGTTTATTTGAGGGTTCACCCTATGAGCAGTACTTC.

V and J are TRBV5-8 and TRBJ1-2, with no clear D. CDR3 size: 12 residues. Germline lookup yields CDR1 SGHTS and CDR2 YDEGEE. Deletions cut 0 bases from V and 5 bases from J, with 5 bases between. The chain's CDR3 is CASSLADYGYTF. CDR3 sequence (DNA): TGTGCCAGCAGCTTGGCGGATTATGGCTACACCTTC.

This sequence joins TRBV7-9 and TRBJ2-7; D ambiguous. Germline assignment: CDR1 SEHNR and CDR2 FQNEAQ (reference sequence). CDR3 length: 12 amino acids. The V gene lost 5 bases and the J gene lost 4 bases, with 9 bases spanning the gap. DNA of the CDR3: TGTGCCAGCAGCCCTCCCGGGTACGAGCAGTACTTC. Its translation: CASSPPGYEQYF.

This chain connects TRBV7-9 to TRBJ2-5; D is unclear. With 5 bases removed from V and 0 bases from J, the gap between germline ends came to 10 bases. The CDR3 sequence is 14 residues long. CDR1 and CDR2 (germline): SEHNR, FQNEAQ (reference sequence). The CDR3 DNA follows: TGTGCCAGCAGCCCCACGGCCTACCAAGAGACCCAGTACTTC. Protein sequence: CASSPTAYQETQYF.

The V call is TRBV5-5, the J call TRBJ2-2; D unresolved. The CDR3 is 13 residues long. With 0 bases removed from V and 6 bases from J, the gap between germline ends came to 6 bases. Germline-derived CDR1 and CDR2 are SGHKS and YYEKEE (reference sequence). In DNA form, the CDR3 reads TGTGCCAGCAGCTTGGTTTTGGCCGGGGAGCTGTTTTTT. This encodes CASSLVLAGELFF.

This chain links TRBV10-3 with TRBJ2-5; a possible D gene is TRBD2 (5 bases). Trimming removed 0 bases at V and 5 bases at J, with 13 bases between. The CDR3 extends over 15 amino acids. Germline V lookup: CDR1 ENHRY, CDR2 SYGVKD. CDR3 in amino acids: CAISESERGWETQYF. CDR3 in DNA: TGTGCCATCAGTGAGTCGGAGCGAGGGTGGGAGACCCAGTACTTC.